Shown below are 32 T cell receptor beta chains from a single sample sequenced in a study of cytomegalovirus exposure and HLA in healthy donors. The data were produced by immunoSEQ multiplex PCR, yet TCRdb's version contains in-frame clones alone and is incomplete. The data hold about 240,000 clones, with about 86% observed a single time. Sequencing was carried out using PBMCs. All receptors come from a woman aged 25 to 39 in good health and CMV-seropositive.

The sample holds one count of this clone. The rearrangement joins TRBV7-6 to TRBJ2-1, with 11 nucleotides matching TRBD2. Germline V gene data show CDR1 as SGHVS and CDR2 as FNYEAQ. The CDR3 runs to 16 residues. The ends lost 4 bases at V and 5 bases at J; junction bases unmatched: 7. CDR3 residues: CASSYLLAGVDNEQFF. The DNA for the CDR3 is TGTGCCAGCAGCTACCTACTAGCGGGAGTCGACAATGAGCAGTTCTTC.

The rearrangement uses TRBV30 and TRBJ2-7; D might be TRBD1 (6 bases). The length of the CDR3 is 13 residues. The V gene's germline CDR1 is GTSNPN and CDR2 SVGIG (reference sequence). With 8 bases removed from V and 2 bases from J, the gap between germline ends came to 16 bases. The CDR3 sequence: CALGAGAPYEQYF. DNA of the CDR3: TGTGCCCTAGGGGCAGGGGCGCCCTACGAGCAGTACTTC.

The V gene is TRBV6-4, the J gene TRBJ2-1, with a weak D call TRBD2 (5 bases). Germline CDR1 and CDR2: MRHNA and SNTAGT. V gave up 6 bases and J gave up 5 bases, with 17 bases separating them. The length of the CDR3 is 15 residues. The CDR3 coding sequence is TGTGCCAGCAGCCCAACCCCGGGATCTCACAATGAGCAGTTCTTC. Encoded protein: CASSPTPGSHNEQFF.

The chain uses TRBV7-9 and TRBJ2-7, with D maybe TRBD1 (6 bases). The CDR3 has 13 residues. Germline V gene sequence: CDR1 SEHNR, CDR2 FQNEAQ (reference sequence). V shed 6 bases and J shed 1 base, with 10 bases lying between them. The CDR3 is CASRGTGSYEQYF. DNA for the CDR3: TGTGCCAGCAGGGGTACAGGGTCCTACGAGCAGTACTTC.

The chain links TRBV7-6 to TRBJ2-3; the match to TRBD1 covers 11 bases. CDR1 is SGHVS, CDR2 FNYEAQ, per germline. V dropped 5 bases and J dropped 4; count of bases not matched to a gene: 2. The length of the CDR3 is 14 residues. The CDR3 loop is CASSLGQGADTQYF. CDR3 sequence (DNA): TGTGCCAGCAGCCTGGGACAGGGGGCAGATACGCAGTATTTT.

This clone was detected only once. CDR3 in amino acids: CASSVEGPRELFF. CDR3 DNA: TGTGCCAGCAGTGTAGAGGGCCCCAGGGAGCTGTTTTTT. The chain couples TRBV25-1 to TRBJ2-2; weak D call: TRBD2 (5 bases). Germline V gives CDR1 MGHDK, CDR2 SYGVNS. Between the trimmed V and J ends, which lost 4 bases and 9 bases, there was a span of 12 bases. This CDR3 contains 13 residues.

This chain uses TRBV30 with TRBJ2-5; TRBD2 agrees at 8 bases. The junction had 10 bases not matched to a gene; V was cut back by 2 bases and J by 5 bases. The CDR3 totals 15 residues. The germline CDR1 and CDR2 sequences are GTSNPN and SVGIG (reference sequence). The chain's CDR3 is CAWSRASGSSETQYF. CDR3 nucleotides: TGTGCCTGGAGTAGGGCAAGCGGGAGCTCGGAGACCCAGTACTTC.

The genes are TRBV5-1 and TRBJ2-2, with D maybe TRBD2 (6 bases). Germline V gene lookup returns CDR1 SGHRS and CDR2 YFSETQ. The CDR3 is 16 residues long. Between the trimmed V and J ends, which lost 0 bases and 4 bases, there was a span of 13 bases. For the CDR3, the DNA is TGCGCCAGCAGCTTGGGTGGGAGGTCGAGCACCGGGGAGCTGTTTTTT. This encodes CASSLGGRSSTGELFF.

This rearrangement joins TRBV20-1 to TRBJ2-1; D remains ambiguous. Germline CDR1 and CDR2: DFQATT and SNEGSKA (reference sequence). This CDR3 spans 11 amino acids. The CDR3 DNA reads as TGCAGCTCTAGGAGCTACAATGAGCAGTTCTTC. This sequence encodes CSSRSYNEQFF.

The chain couples TRBV6-6 to TRBJ2-1, with 7 positions matching TRBD2. V dropped 7 bases and J dropped 6; count of bases not matched to a gene: 12. The CDR3 loop spans 15 amino acids. The germline CDR1 and CDR2 sequences are MNHNY and SVGAGI (reference sequence). The chain's CDR3 is CASTESPSGTNEQFF. CDR3 nucleotides: TGTGCCAGCACAGAAAGCCCTAGCGGAACCAATGAGCAGTTCTTC.

The chain has TRBV6-6 and TRBJ1-5; maybe TRBD1 (6 bases). This CDR3 is 16 amino acids long. Per the germline V gene, CDR1 is MNHNY and CDR2 is SVGAGI (reference sequence). Trimming pared 4 bases from V and 0 bases from J, leaving 13 bases between. In DNA form, the CDR3 reads TGTGCCAGCAGTTCCCACGAGGGGGTTAGCAATCAGCCCCAGCATTTT. Its protein product is CASSSHEGVSNQPQHF.

The rearrangement joins TRBV30 to TRBJ2-1; TRBD2 matches at 10 bases. Germline CDR1 and CDR2: GTSNPN and SVGIG (reference sequence). V trimming: 4 bases; J trimming: 3 bases; junction bases outside the gene matches: 6. The CDR3 length is 15 residues. The CDR3 loop reads CAWMALAGVYNEQFF. The CDR3 DNA sequence: TGTGCCTGGATGGCGCTAGCGGGAGTCTACAATGAGCAGTTCTTC.

The V gene is TRBV5-4, the J gene TRBJ2-7; a possible D gene is TRBD1 (6 bases). Trimming removed 4 bases at V and 3 bases at J, with 14 bases between. Looked up from germline, CDR1 is SGHNT and CDR2 is YYREEE (reference sequence). This CDR3 spans 14 amino acids. This CDR3 reads CASSVSGHGYEQYF. The CDR3 DNA sequence: TGTGCCAGCAGCGTTTCGGGACACGGCTACGAGCAGTACTTC.

The chain is built from TRBV20-1 and TRBJ1-2; no definite D call. From germline, CDR1 is DFQATT and CDR2 SNEGSKA (reference sequence). There are 10 residues in the CDR3. With 6 bases removed from V and 4 bases from J, the gap between germline ends came to 6 bases. For the CDR3, the DNA is TGCAGTGCCAAATTCTATGGCTACACCTTC. Encoded protein: CSAKFYGYTF.

The chain employs TRBV2 and TRBJ2-7; D not resolved. Germline CDR1 and CDR2: SNHLY and FYNNEI. CDR3 size: 13 residues. Trimming shortened V by 6 bases and J by 6 bases, and 15 bases separated the two germline ends. CDR3 nucleotides: TGTGCCAGCAGAATCGTTGTATCGGTCGAGCAGTACTTC. As protein: CASRIVVSVEQYF. Looking up the rest from reference TRBV2 and TRBJ2-7 gives the full variable domain: EPEVTQTPSHQVTQMGQEVILRCVPISNHLYFYWYRQILGQKVEFLVSFYNNEISEKSEIFDDQFSVERPDGSNFTLKIRSTKLEDSAMYFCASRIVVSVEQYFGPGTRLTVT.

This chain links TRBV11-3 with TRBJ2-1; D ambiguous. This CDR3 has 14 amino acids. Germline CDR1 reads SGHNT; CDR2 reads YENEEA. Trimming pared 1 base from V and 6 bases from J, leaving 10 bases between. CDR3 amino acids: CASSLALSANEQFF. Here the CDR3 DNA reads TGTGCCAGCAGCTTAGCCCTCAGTGCCAATGAGCAGTTCTTC.

The rearrangement links TRBV28 to TRBJ2-3; the D gene is possibly TRBD2 (5 bases). CDR1 and CDR2 (germline): MDHEN, SYDVKM. The CDR3 has 18 amino acids. Trimming removed 3 bases from V and 0 bases from J, with 19 bases in between. The CDR3 spells CASSFSSDEGSSTDTQYF. As DNA, the CDR3 is TGTGCCAGCAGTTTTTCTTCGGATGAGGGTTCTAGCACAGATACGCAGTATTTT.

The genes are TRBV5-1 and TRBJ2-7; TRBD1 matches at 12 bases. The length of the CDR3 is 16 residues. CDR1 is SGHRS and CDR2 is YFSETQ in the germline V gene. Germline trimming cut 5 bases from V and 4 bases from J; bases unmatched to any gene: 10. The CDR3 nucleotides read TGCGCCAGCAGGTCCGGGACAGGGGGCGTAGTATACGAGCAGTACTTC. It is translated as CASRSGTGGVVYEQYF.

The chain employs TRBV14 and TRBJ2-7, with 7 bases identical to TRBD2. The germline gives CDR1 SGHDN, CDR2 FVKESK. The CDR3 contains 15 residues. V trimming: 1 base; J trimming: 7 bases; junction bases outside the gene matches: 10. CDR3 protein: CASSQVAQSGGEQYF. CDR3 DNA sequence: TGTGCCAGCAGCCAAGTTGCCCAGTCGGGGGGAGAGCAGTACTTC.

Worth noting for this clone: Different DNA sequences within this sample yield the same CDR3. The CDR3 DNA is TGTGCCAGCAGCCTCGGTCACTACGAGCAGTACTTC. It encodes CASSLGHYEQYF. This chain links TRBV5-4 with TRBJ2-7; D remains unclear. The germline CDR1 and CDR2 sequences are SGHNT and YYREEE (reference sequence). Between the trimmed V and J ends, which lost 4 bases and 3 bases, there was a span of 8 bases. There are 12 residues in the CDR3.

The chain's CDR3 is CASMSSGRQADTQYF. The CDR3 DNA sequence: TGCGCCAGCATGAGTAGCGGGAGGCAGGCAGATACGCAGTATTTT. J is TRBJ2-3 and V is TRBV4-1; 10 nucleotides agree with TRBD2. V shed 7 bases and J 4 bases; nucleotides not matched to a gene: 8. CDR3 length: 15 residues. CDR1 and CDR2 from the germline V gene are MGHRA and YSYEKL.

The rearrangement joins TRBV29-1 to TRBJ2-3, with 8 bases aligning to TRBD1. The germline V gene has CDR1 SQVTM and CDR2 ANQGSEA. The CDR3 is made up of 15 amino acids. V lost 2 bases, J lost 2 bases, and 6 bases stayed unmatched. In DNA form, the CDR3 reads TGCAGCGTTGAATATACAGGGGGACCCACAGATACGCAGTATTTT. It encodes CSVEYTGGPTDTQYF.

V gene TRBV27 combines with J gene TRBJ2-7, with D unclear. This CDR3 contains 13 residues. Trimming shortened V by 3 bases and J by 0 bases, and 6 bases separated the two germline ends. Germline V gives CDR1 MNHEY, CDR2 SMNVEV (reference sequence). This CDR3 is CASSLRISYEQYF. CDR3 nucleotide sequence: TGTGCCAGCAGTTTGAGGATCTCCTACGAGCAGTACTTC.

V and J are TRBV7-7 and TRBJ1-5; no firm D call. Trimming took 5 bases from V and 2 from J, leaving 25 bases between them. The CDR3 consists of 19 residues. Germline CDR1 is SSHAT and CDR2 is FNYEAQ (reference sequence). The CDR3 DNA sequence: TGTGCCAGCAGCCGACCGGGGTCTCAACTATATAGAGGCAATCAGCCCCAGCATTTT. Encoded protein: CASSRPGSQLYRGNQPQHF.

The gene calls are TRBV7-8 and TRBJ2-6; TRBD1 aligns across 7 bases. In germline, CDR1 is SGHVS, CDR2 FQNEAQ. This CDR3 has 16 residues. With V trimmed by 5 bases and J by 0 bases, 4 bases remained unmatched. CDR3 sequence: CASSTTGPSGANVLTF. For the CDR3, the DNA is TGTGCCAGCAGCACGACAGGGCCCTCTGGGGCCAACGTCCTGACTTTC.

This chain's CDR3 is CASSQQGQGTEAFF. CDR3 in DNA: TGCGCCAGCAGCCAACAAGGACAGGGCACTGAAGCTTTCTTT. J is TRBJ1-1 and V is TRBV4-1; 8 nucleotides line up with TRBD1. From germline, CDR1 is MGHRA and CDR2 YSYEKL. Trimming removed 2 bases from V and 4 bases from J; junction bases left unmatched: 3. The CDR3 spans 14 residues.

The chain couples TRBV20-1 to TRBJ1-1; D remains unclear. The CDR3 covers 11 residues. Trimming left V 3 bases short and J 1 base short, with 3 bases between. Germline CDR1 reads DFQATT; CDR2 reads SNEGSKA (reference sequence). DNA for the CDR3: TGCAGTGCTAGCGGGAACACTGAAGCTTTCTTT. Protein product: CSASGNTEAFF.

CDR3 residues: CATGDRGYGYTF. The DNA of the CDR3 is TGTGCCACCGGGGACAGGGGGTATGGCTACACCTTC. The genes are TRBV28 and TRBJ1-2, with TRBD1 matching over 11 bases. Germline V gives CDR1 MDHEN, CDR2 SYDVKM. The CDR3 is made up of 12 amino acids. V shed 10 bases, J shed 5 bases, and the junction held 3 bases outside the gene matches.

This chain joins TRBV11-3 and TRBJ1-2; perhaps TRBD1 as D (6 bases). Between the trimmed V and J ends, which lost 5 bases and 0 bases, there was a span of 13 bases. Per germline, CDR1 SGHNT and CDR2 YENEEA. This CDR3 comprises 15 residues. CDR3 in DNA: TGTGCCAGCAGCCCCCTAGGGGGGGCTAACTATGGCTACACCTTC. Protein sequence: CASSPLGGANYGYTF. The whole variable domain, remainder taken from reference TRBV11-3 and TRBJ1-2, is EAGVVQSPRYKIIEKKQPVAFWCNPISGHNTLYWYLQNLGQGPELLIRYENEEAVDDSQLPKDRFSAERLKGVDSTLKIQPAELGDSAVYLCASSPLGGANYGYTFGSGTRLTVV.

This chain uses TRBV6-5 with TRBJ2-7, with D possibly matching TRBD1 (5 bases). Between the trimmed V and J ends, which lost 5 bases and 4 bases, there was a span of 15 bases. Germline-derived CDR1 and CDR2 are MNHEY and SVGAGI. The CDR3 contains 14 residues. The CDR3 nucleotides are TGTGCCAGCAGTCGGTGGCAGGGAAGTTACGAGCAGTACTTC. Its translation is CASSRWQGSYEQYF.

The table lists this clone with a few counts. This chain joins TRBV19 and TRBJ2-5; 8 nucleotides align to TRBD1. The CDR3 runs to 14 residues. Per germline, CDR1 LNHDA and CDR2 SQIVND (reference sequence). V was pared by 4 bases and J by 5 bases, with 6 bases of the junction left unmatched. The CDR3 sequence: CASSTAGGRETQYF. Written as DNA, the CDR3 is TGTGCCAGTAGTACGGCAGGGGGCAGGGAGACCCAGTACTTC.

This clone appeared once. V is TRBV5-1 and J is TRBJ2-3; 12 positions match TRBD2. The CDR3 has 16 amino acids. Germline assignment: CDR1 SGHRS and CDR2 YFSETQ. The junction had 6 bases not matched to a gene; V was cut back by 4 bases and J by 3 bases. CDR3 nucleotides: TGCGCCAGCAGCGGGCAGACTAGCGGGAGTACAGATACGCAGTATTTT. It translates to CASSGQTSGSTDTQYF. The variable domain in full, with the rest retrieved from reference TRBV5-1 and TRBJ2-3, is KAGVTQTPRYLIKTRGQQVTLSCSPISGHRSVSWYQQTPGQGLQFLFEYFSETQRNKGNFPGRFSGRQFSNSRSEMNVSTLELGDSALYLCASSGQTSGSTDTQYFGPGTRLTVL.